The sample holds one count of the clone carrying this T cell receptor (beta chain). This specimen comes from a study of neurological immune-mediated disorders. In every sequencing run, more than 160 million TCR-beta sequences were generated from 15-18 subjects. TCRdb re-called the 5' RACE reads through MiXCR, storing one row per CDR3 protein. The repertoire consists of roughly 20,000 distinct CDR3 sequences, with 17% occurring once and the leading ten covering less than 8.5%. The material sequenced was CD8+ T cells from blood. This TCR was recovered from a young woman with multiple sclerosis.

CDR3 sequence (DNA): TGTGCCAGTAGTATTGACTATAGCAATCAGCCCCAGCATTTT. Translation gives CASSIDYSNQPQHF. J is TRBJ1-5 and V is TRBV19; D is uncertain. V was clipped by 3 bases and J by 0 bases, with 6 bases between them. This CDR3 contains 14 residues. Germline lookup yields CDR1 LNHDA and CDR2 SQIVND (reference sequence).